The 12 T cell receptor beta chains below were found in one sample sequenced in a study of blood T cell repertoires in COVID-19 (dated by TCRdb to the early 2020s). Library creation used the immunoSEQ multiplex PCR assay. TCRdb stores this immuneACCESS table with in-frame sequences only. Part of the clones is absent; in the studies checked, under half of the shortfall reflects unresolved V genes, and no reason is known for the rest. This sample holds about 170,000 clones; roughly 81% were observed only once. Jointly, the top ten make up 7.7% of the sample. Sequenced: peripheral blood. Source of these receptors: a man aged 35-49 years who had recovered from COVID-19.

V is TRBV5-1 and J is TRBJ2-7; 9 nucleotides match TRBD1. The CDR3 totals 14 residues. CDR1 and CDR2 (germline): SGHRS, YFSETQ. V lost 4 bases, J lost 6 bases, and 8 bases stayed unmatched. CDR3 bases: TGCGCCAGCAGCGCATCCGGGACAGGGTTCGAGCAGTACTTC. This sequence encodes CASSASGTGFEQYF.

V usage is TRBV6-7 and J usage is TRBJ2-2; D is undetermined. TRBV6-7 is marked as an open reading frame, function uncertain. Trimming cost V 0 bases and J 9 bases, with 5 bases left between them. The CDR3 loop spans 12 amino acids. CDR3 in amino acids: CASSYSLRELFF. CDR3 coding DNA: TGTGCCAGCAGTTACTCACTTCGGGAGCTGTTTTTT.

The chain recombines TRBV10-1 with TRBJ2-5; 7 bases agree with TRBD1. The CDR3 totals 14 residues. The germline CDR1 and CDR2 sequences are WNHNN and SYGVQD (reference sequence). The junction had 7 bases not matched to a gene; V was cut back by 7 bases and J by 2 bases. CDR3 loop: CASNKRGRQETQYF. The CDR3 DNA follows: TGCGCCAGCAACAAGAGGGGGCGTCAAGAGACCCAGTACTTC.

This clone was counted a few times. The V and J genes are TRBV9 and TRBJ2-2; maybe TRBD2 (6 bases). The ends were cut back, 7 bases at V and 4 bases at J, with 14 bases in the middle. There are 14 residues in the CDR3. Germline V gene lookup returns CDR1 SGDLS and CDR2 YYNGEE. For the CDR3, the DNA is TGTGCCAGCGGAGGGGACTCCTTCACCGGGGAGCTGTTTTTT. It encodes CASGGDSFTGELFF.

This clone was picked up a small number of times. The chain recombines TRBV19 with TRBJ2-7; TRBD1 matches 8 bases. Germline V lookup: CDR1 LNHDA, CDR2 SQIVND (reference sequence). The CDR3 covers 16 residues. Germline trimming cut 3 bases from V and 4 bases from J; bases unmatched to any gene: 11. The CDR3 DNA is TGTGCCAGTAGTATTGCTGGTGCAGGGGGCTTATACGAGCAGTACTTC. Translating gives CASSIAGAGGLYEQYF.

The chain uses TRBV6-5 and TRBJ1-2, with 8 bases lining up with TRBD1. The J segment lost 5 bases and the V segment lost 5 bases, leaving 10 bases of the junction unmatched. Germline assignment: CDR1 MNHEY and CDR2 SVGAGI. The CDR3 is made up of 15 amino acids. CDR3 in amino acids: CASSPSDRDFYGYTF. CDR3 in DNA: TGTGCCAGCAGTCCCTCGGACAGGGACTTTTATGGCTACACCTTC.

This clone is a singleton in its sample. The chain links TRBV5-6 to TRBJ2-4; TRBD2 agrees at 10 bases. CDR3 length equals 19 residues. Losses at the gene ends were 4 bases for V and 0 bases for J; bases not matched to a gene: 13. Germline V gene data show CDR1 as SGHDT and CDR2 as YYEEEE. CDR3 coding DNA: TGTGCCAGCAGCAGCAGGCTAGCGGGAGTCCGTGGAGCCAAAAACATTCAGTACTTC. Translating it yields CASSSRLAGVRGAKNIQYF.

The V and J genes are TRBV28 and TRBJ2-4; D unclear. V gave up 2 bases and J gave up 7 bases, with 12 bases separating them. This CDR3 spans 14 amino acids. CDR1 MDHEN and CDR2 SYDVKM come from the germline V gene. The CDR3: CASSLRVVSNIQYF. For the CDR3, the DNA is TGTGCCAGCAGTTTACGGGTTGTCTCGAACATTCAGTACTTC. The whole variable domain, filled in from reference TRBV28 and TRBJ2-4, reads DVKVTQSSRYLVKRTGEKVFLECVQDMDHENMFWYRQDPGLGLRLIYFSYDVKMKEKGDIPEGYSVSREKKERFSLILESASTNQTSMYLCASSLRVVSNIQYFGAGTRLSVL.

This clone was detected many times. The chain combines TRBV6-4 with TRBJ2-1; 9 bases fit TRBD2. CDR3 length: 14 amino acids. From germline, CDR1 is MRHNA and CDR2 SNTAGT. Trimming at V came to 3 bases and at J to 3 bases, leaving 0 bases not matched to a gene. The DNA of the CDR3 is TGTGCCAGCAGTGAGCGGGAGGGCTACAATGAGCAGTTCTTC. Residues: CASSEREGYNEQFF.

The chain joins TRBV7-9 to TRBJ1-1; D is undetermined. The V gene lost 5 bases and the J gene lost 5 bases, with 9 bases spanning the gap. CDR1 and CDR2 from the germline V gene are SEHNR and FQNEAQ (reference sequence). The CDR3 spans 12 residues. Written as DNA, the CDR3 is TGTGCCAGCAGCCCGGAGGGTACTGAAGCTTTCTTT. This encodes CASSPEGTEAFF.

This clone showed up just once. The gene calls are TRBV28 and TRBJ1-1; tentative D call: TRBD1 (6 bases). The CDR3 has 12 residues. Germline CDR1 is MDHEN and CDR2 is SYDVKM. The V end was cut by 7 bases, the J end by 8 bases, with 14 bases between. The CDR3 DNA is TGTGCCAGCACCACGACAGGTAGGGAAGCTTTCTTT. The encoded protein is CASTTTGREAFF. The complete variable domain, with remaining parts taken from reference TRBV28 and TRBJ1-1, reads DVKVTQSSRYLVKRTGEKVFLECVQDMDHENMFWYRQDPGLGLRLIYFSYDVKMKEKGDIPEGYSVSREKKERFSLILESASTNQTSMYLCASTTTGREAFFGQGTRLTVV.

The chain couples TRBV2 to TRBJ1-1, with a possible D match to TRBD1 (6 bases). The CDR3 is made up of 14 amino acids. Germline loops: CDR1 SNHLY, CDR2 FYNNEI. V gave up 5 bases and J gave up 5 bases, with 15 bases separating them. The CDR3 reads CASSTGLLGTEAFF. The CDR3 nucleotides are TGTGCCAGCAGTACAGGGCTTTTGGGGACTGAAGCTTTCTTT.